This T cell receptor beta chain stems from a study of tumor-infiltrating lymphocytes in primary liver carcinoma. About the research overall: Surgical resection treated primary liver carcinoma in the patients.

As regards this clonotype: Its antigen is not identified. The conserved final phenylalanine or tryptophan is absent from the CDR3, which likely points to a read error.

The authors made TCR beta cDNA from around 500 ng total RNA with a constant-region primer. For TCR beta, libraries were produced by three nested multiplex PCR rounds using slightly modified ARM-PCR. The first two PCR rounds used TRBV1-TRBV30 forward primers with a C-beta reverse primer, nine to ten cycles each. TCRdb recomputed calls from the multiplex PCR reads with MiXCR, one row per CDR3 protein. The data contain approximately 340,000 distinct CDR3 sequences, less than 70% of them singletons. Study-wide points: Since the samples were bulk and unsorted, the CD4+ and CD8+ repertoires were not compared.

CDR3 length: 14 residues. Germline V gene lookup returns CDR1 SGHAT and CDR2 FQNNGV. The researchers obtained blood RNA from unsorted whole blood and also extracted germline DNA. With chronic HBV infection, the patients were also treatment-naive. Preoperatively, four milliliters of peripheral blood were collected. V usage is TRBV11-2 and J usage is TRBJ2-5; 9 bases line up with TRBD2. The sample was peripheral blood. This clonotype was sampled from a man aged 40-50 years with primary liver carcinoma and hepatitis B virus infection. The CDR3 nucleotides are TGTGCCCGCAGCTTAGCGGGAGCGCGGGAGACCCAGTACTTA. It is translated as CARSLAGARETQYL.